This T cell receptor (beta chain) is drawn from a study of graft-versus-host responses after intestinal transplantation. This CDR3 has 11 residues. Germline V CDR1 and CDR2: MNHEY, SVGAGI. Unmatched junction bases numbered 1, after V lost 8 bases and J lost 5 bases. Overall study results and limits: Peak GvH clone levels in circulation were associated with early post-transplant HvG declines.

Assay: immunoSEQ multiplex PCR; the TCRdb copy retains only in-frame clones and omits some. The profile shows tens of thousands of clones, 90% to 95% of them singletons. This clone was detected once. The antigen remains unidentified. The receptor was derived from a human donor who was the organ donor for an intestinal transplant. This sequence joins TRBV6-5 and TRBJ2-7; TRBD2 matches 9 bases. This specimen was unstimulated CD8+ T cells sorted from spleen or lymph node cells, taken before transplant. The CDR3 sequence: CASRGGDEQYF. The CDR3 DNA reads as TGTGCCAGCCGCGGGGGGGACGAGCAGTACTTC.